This T cell receptor beta chain was sequenced during a study of CD8 T cells in Susac syndrome. The RNA input was about 0.5 to 1 ug, and it was reverse transcribed with random hexamers. MiXCR was run by TCRdb on the immunoSEQ multiplex PCR reads, yielding one entry per CDR3 protein. The sample records some 65,000 distinct CDR3 sequences, over 85% being singletons. V shed 4 bases and J shed 0 bases, with 13 bases lying between them. Germline V CDR1 and CDR2: SGDLS, YYNGEE. The CDR3 consists of 15 residues. The chain uses TRBV9 and TRBJ1-2; D not certain. The sample consisted of CD8+ T cells from PBMCs. This clonotype was obtained from a human donor with multiple sclerosis. The chain's CDR3 is CASSPPQTPNYGYTF. CDR3 coding DNA: TGTGCCAGCAGCCCCCCGCAGACCCCTAACTATGGCTACACCTTC.